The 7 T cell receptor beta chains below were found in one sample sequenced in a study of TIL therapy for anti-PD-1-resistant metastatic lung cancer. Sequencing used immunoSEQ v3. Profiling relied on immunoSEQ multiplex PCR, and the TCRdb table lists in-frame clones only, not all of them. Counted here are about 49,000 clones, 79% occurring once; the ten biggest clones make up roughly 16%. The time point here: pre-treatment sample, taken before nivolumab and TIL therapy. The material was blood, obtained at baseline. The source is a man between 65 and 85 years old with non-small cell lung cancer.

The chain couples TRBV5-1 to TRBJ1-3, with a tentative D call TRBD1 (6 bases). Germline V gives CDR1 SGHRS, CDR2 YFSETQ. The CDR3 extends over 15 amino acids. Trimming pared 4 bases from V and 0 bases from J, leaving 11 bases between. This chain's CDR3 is CASSRDTTSGNTIYF. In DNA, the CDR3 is TGCGCCAGCAGCCGGGACACGACCTCTGGAAACACCATATATTTT.

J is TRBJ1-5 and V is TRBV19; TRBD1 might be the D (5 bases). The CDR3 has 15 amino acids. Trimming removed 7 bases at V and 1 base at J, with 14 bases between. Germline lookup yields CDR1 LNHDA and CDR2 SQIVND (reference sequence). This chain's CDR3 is CASKTDRRSNQPQHF. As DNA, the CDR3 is TGTGCCAGTAAAACTGACAGAAGAAGCAATCAGCCCCAGCATTTT.

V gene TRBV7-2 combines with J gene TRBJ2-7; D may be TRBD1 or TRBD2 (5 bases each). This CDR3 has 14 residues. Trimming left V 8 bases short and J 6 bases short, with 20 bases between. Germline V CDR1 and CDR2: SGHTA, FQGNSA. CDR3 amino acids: CASASGQYSAEQYF. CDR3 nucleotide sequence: TGTGCCAGCGCCTCGGGGCAGTACTCCGCCGAGCAGTACTTC.

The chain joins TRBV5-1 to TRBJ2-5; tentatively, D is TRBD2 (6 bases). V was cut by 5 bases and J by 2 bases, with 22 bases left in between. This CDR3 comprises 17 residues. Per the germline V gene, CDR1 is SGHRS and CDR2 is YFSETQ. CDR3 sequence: CASSRAGQRQPQETQYF. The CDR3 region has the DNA TGCGCCAGCAGTAGGGCGGGGCAGAGGCAGCCACAAGAGACCCAGTACTTC. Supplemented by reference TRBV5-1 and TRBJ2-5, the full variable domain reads KAGVTQTPRYLIKTRGQQVTLSCSPISGHRSVSWYQQTPGQGLQFLFEYFSETQRNKGNFPGRFSGRQFSNSRSEMNVSTLELGDSALYLCASSRAGQRQPQETQYFGPGTRLLVL.

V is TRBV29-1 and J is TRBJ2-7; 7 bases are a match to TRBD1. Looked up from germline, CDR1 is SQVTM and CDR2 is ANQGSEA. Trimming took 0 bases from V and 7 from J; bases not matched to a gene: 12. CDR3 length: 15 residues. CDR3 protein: CSVEDGDSRRWEQYF. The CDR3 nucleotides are TGCAGCGTTGAAGATGGGGACAGCCGAAGGTGGGAGCAGTACTTC.

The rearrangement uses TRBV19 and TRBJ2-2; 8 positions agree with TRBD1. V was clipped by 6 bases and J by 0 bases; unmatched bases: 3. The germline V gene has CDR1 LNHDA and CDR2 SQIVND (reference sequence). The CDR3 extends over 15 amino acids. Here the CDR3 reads CASRLQGANTGELFF. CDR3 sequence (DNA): TGTGCCAGTAGGCTACAGGGGGCGAACACCGGGGAGCTGTTTTTT.

DNA for the CDR3: TGTGCCAGCAGCTTTCTTGGGGAAAATCAGCCCCAGCATTTT. Translation: CASSFLGENQPQHF. The chain couples TRBV5-5 to TRBJ1-5; D is undetermined. The germline CDR1 and CDR2 sequences are SGHKS and YYEKEE (reference sequence). V was shortened by 2 bases and J by 4 bases, with 10 bases between the two germline ends. The CDR3 is 14 residues long.